Listed below are T cell receptor beta chains from one sample, sequenced in a study of CD8 T cells in ankylosing spondylitis. TCRdb independently ran MiXCR on the 5' RACE reads; one entry per CDR3 protein. Counted here are around 770,000 distinct CDR3 sequences, under 20% occurring once; the ten biggest clones make up roughly a fifth. The sample taken for sequencing was blood, either unsorted or a sorted T cell fraction (not recorded which). These receptor sequences come from a male donor with ankylosing spondylitis. Each CDR3 is given with its conserved first and last residue. Each record gives: clone size, D gene, CDR3 length, V gene, J gene, CDR3 protein, CDR3 DNA. A D gene is named only where the DNA matches it firmly. Size tells how often a clone was seen (once, few, many) or the class of an expanded clone, and some rows leave it out.

size: few
D: -
length: 13
V: TRBV12-3/TRBV12-4
J: TRBJ1-1
CDR3: CASSGSGASEAFF
DNA: TGTGCCAGCAGTGGATCAGGGGCCTCTGAAGCTTTCTTT

size: -
D: -
length: 14
V: TRBV4-1
J: TRBJ1-1
CDR3: CASSQEPMNTEAFF
DNA: TGCGCCAGCAGCCAAGAGCCTATGAACACTGAAGCTTTCTTT

size: few
D: TRBD1
length: 14
V: TRBV29-1
J: TRBJ2-7
CDR3: CSVEVRDRDYEQYF
DNA: TGCAGCGTTGAGGTCCGGGACAGGGATTACGAGCAGTACTTC

size: many
D: -
length: 12
V: TRBV5-6
J: TRBJ2-3
CDR3: CASSLWGDTQYF
DNA: TGTGCCAGCAGCTTGTGGGGAGATACGCAGTATTTT

size: few
D: -
length: 13
V: TRBV10-1
J: TRBJ1-1
CDR3: CASSEDPGTEAFF
DNA: TGCGCCAGCAGTGAAGACCCCGGGACTGAAGCTTTCTTT

size: -
D: TRBD2
length: 15
V: TRBV10-3
J: TRBJ2-3
CDR3: CAISEGGSGLDTQYF
DNA: TGTGCCATCAGTGAGGGCGGGAGCGGTTTGGATACGCAGTATTTT

size: -
D: -
length: 15
V: TRBV7-2
J: TRBJ2-5
CDR3: CASSFDGRLQETQYF
DNA: TGTGCCAGCAGCTTCGACGGACGGCTCCAAGAGACCCAGTACTTC

size: few
D: TRBD1
length: 14
V: TRBV5-1
J: TRBJ2-7
CDR3: CASSTTGGTNEQYF
DNA: TGCGCCAGCAGCACTACAGGGGGCACGAACGAGCAGTACTTC

size: few
D: TRBD2
length: 17
V: TRBV5-1
J: TRBJ2-2
CDR3: CASSLVSGRASTGELFF
DNA: TGCGCCAGCAGCTTGGTGTCCGGGAGGGCCAGCACCGGGGAGCTGTTTTTT

size: -
D: TRBD2
length: 16
V: TRBV6-5
J: TRBJ2-7
CDR3: CASSSVAGGLSYEQYF
DNA: TGTGCCAGCAGTTCTGTAGCGGGAGGGCTCTCCTACGAGCAGTACTTC

size: few
D: -
length: 16
V: TRBV9
J: TRBJ1-2
CDR3: CASSVVRTTGTRGYTF
DNA: TGTGCCAGCAGCGTAGTCAGAACGACAGGAACAAGGGGCTACACCTTC

size: few
D: -
length: 11
V: TRBV12-3/TRBV12-4
J: TRBJ1-1
CDR3: CASSLSGEAFF
DNA: TGTGCCAGCAGTTTATCAGGTGAAGCTTTCTTT

size: few
D: -
length: 14
V: TRBV27
J: TRBJ2-5
CDR3: CATKRRSNQETQYF
DNA: TGTGCCACCAAGCGGAGATCTAACCAAGAGACCCAGTACTTC

size: -
D: TRBD1
length: 17
V: TRBV28
J: TRBJ2-7
CDR3: CASSLAPGQGASYEQYF
DNA: TGTGCCAGCAGCCTGGCTCCCGGACAGGGGGCATCCTACGAGCAGTACTTC

size: few
D: -
length: 15
V: TRBV20-1
J: TRBJ2-3
CDR3: CSARDQWTVEDTQYF
DNA: TGCAGTGCTAGAGATCAGTGGACGGTTGAAGATACGCAGTATTTT

size: -
D: TRBD1
length: 13
V: TRBV7-9
J: TRBJ1-1
CDR3: CASSRGTATEAFF
DNA: TGTGCCAGCAGCCGCGGGACAGCCACTGAAGCTTTCTTT

size: few
D: -
length: 15
V: TRBV5-1
J: TRBJ1-5
CDR3: CASSLVAGSNQPQHF
DNA: TGCGCCAGCAGCTTGGTGGCAGGGAGCAATCAGCCCCAGCATTTT

size: -
D: TRBD1
length: 16
V: TRBV5-1
J: TRBJ1-1
CDR3: CASSFAPGGAGTEAFF
DNA: TGCGCCAGCAGCTTTGCCCCAGGGGGCGCGGGCACTGAAGCTTTCTTT

size: -
D: -
length: 14
V: TRBV12-3/TRBV12-4
J: TRBJ1-2
CDR3: CASSLASRVNGYTF
DNA: TGTGCCAGCAGTTTAGCATCCAGGGTCAATGGCTACACCTTC

size: -
D: -
length: 17
V: TRBV6-2/TRBV6-3
J: TRBJ2-1
CDR3: CASSSWDSMRSHNEQFF
DNA: TGTGCCAGCAGTTCTTGGGACTCCATGAGAAGTCACAATGAGCAGTTCTTC

size: few
D: -
length: 13
V: TRBV20-1
J: TRBJ1-2
CDR3: CSASLQGGEGYTF
DNA: TGCAGTGCTAGTTTACAGGGAGGTGAGGGCTACACCTTC

size: few
D: TRBD1
length: 15
V: TRBV20-1
J: TRBJ2-3
CDR3: CSAPARTGFTDTQYF
DNA: TGCAGTGCACCAGCTCGGACAGGGTTCACAGATACGCAGTATTTT

size: -
D: TRBD2
length: 17
V: TRBV7-2
J: TRBJ2-1
CDR3: CASSSPSSGGALDEQFF
DNA: TGTGCCAGCAGCTCTCCTTCCAGCGGGGGGGCTTTGGATGAGCAGTTCTTC

size: many
D: -
length: 11
V: TRBV18
J: TRBJ2-3
CDR3: CASSPTDTQYF
DNA: TGTGCCAGCTCACCAACAGATACGCAGTATTTT

size: -
D: TRBD1
length: 17
V: TRBV7-8
J: TRBJ1-2
CDR3: CASSLVPTGVSNYGYTF
DNA: TGTGCCAGCAGCTTAGTTCCTACAGGGGTTTCTAACTATGGCTACACCTTC

size: -
D: TRBD2
length: 13
V: TRBV2
J: TRBJ2-3
CDR3: CASRTSGRDTQYF
DNA: TGTGCCAGCAGAACTAGCGGGCGCGATACGCAGTATTTT

size: -
D: -
length: 12
V: TRBV12-3/TRBV12-4
J: TRBJ1-2
CDR3: CASSFSDYGYTF
DNA: TGTGCCAGCAGTTTTTCGGACTATGGCTACACCTTC

size: -
D: TRBD1
length: 15
V: TRBV6-2/TRBV6-3
J: TRBJ1-5
CDR3: CASSSGTGDYQPQHF
DNA: TGTGCCAGCAGCTCCGGGACAGGGGATTACCAGCCCCAGCATTTT

size: -
D: -
length: 17
V: TRBV12-3/TRBV12-4
J: TRBJ2-7
CDR3: CASSPSRGAARTYEQYF
DNA: TGTGCCAGCAGTCCAAGCCGTGGGGCGGCTCGAACCTACGAGCAGTACTTC

size: many
D: -
length: 15
V: TRBV12-3/TRBV12-4
J: TRBJ2-1
CDR3: CASSPSPGRYNEQFF
DNA: TGTGCCAGCAGCCCCAGTCCTGGACGTTACAATGAGCAGTTCTTC

size: many
D: -
length: 14
V: TRBV29-1
J: TRBJ2-3
CDR3: CSVEGETSTDTQYF
DNA: TGCAGCGTTGAAGGGGAGACCTCCACAGATACGCAGTATTTT

size: once
D: TRBD1
length: 14
V: TRBV20-1
J: TRBJ1-3
CDR3: CSAKDRAGGNTIYF
DNA: TGCAGTGCAAAAGACAGGGCGGGAGGAAACACCATATATTTT

size: many
D: TRBD2
length: 17
V: TRBV29-1
J: TRBJ2-1
CDR3: CSVEGLAGGQLNNEQFF
DNA: TGCAGCGTTGAAGGGCTAGCGGGAGGGCAATTAAACAATGAGCAGTTCTTC

size: -
D: TRBD2
length: 14
V: TRBV11-1
J: TRBJ2-7
CDR3: CASSLARESYEQYF
DNA: TGTGCCAGCAGCTTAGCGCGGGAGAGCTACGAGCAGTACTTC

size: -
D: -
length: 11
V: TRBV29-1
J: TRBJ2-7
CDR3: CSVESRAEQYF
DNA: TGCAGCGTTGAGTCCCGAGCAGAGCAGTACTTC

size: few
D: TRBD1
length: 15
V: TRBV20-1
J: TRBJ1-5
CDR3: CSARVAGTGNQPQHF
DNA: TGCAGTGCTAGAGTCGCCGGGACAGGGAATCAGCCCCAGCATTTT

size: -
D: -
length: 13
V: TRBV7-9
J: TRBJ2-1
CDR3: CASSFRAYNEQFF
DNA: TGTGCCAGCAGCTTCCGAGCCTACAATGAGCAGTTCTTC

size: -
D: -
length: 15
V: TRBV6-1
J: TRBJ2-5
CDR3: CASSAGDPRPETQYF
DNA: TGTGCCAGCAGTGCCGGGGATCCCAGACCGGAGACCCAGTACTTC

size: -
D: TRBD1
length: 16
V: TRBV7-8
J: TRBJ1-1
CDR3: CASSLAVGTARTEAFF
DNA: TGTGCCAGCAGCTTAGCGGTAGGGACAGCCAGGACTGAAGCTTTCTTT

size: few
D: TRBD1
length: 17
V: TRBV20-1
J: TRBJ1-1
CDR3: CSARSGTGGMGNTEAFF
DNA: TGCAGTGCTAGATCGGGGACAGGGGGCATGGGGAACACTGAAGCTTTCTTT

size: few
D: -
length: 14
V: TRBV28
J: TRBJ2-1
CDR3: CASSLSGVGNEQFF
DNA: TGTGCCAGCAGTTTATCGGGAGTGGGCAATGAGCAGTTCTTC

size: -
D: -
length: 14
V: TRBV3-1
J: TRBJ1-2
CDR3: CASSPAGAYYGYTF
DNA: TGTGCCAGCAGCCCTGCAGGGGCCTACTATGGCTACACCTTC

size: -
D: -
length: 12
V: TRBV12-3/TRBV12-4
J: TRBJ2-3
CDR3: CASSIRGDTQYF
DNA: TGTGCCAGCAGTATAAGGGGAGATACGCAGTATTTT

size: few
D: TRBD1
length: 13
V: TRBV5-1
J: TRBJ2-1
CDR3: CASSRQGADEQFF
DNA: TGCGCCAGCAGCCGCCAGGGGGCCGATGAGCAGTTCTTC

size: -
D: -
length: 14
V: TRBV18
J: TRBJ1-1
CDR3: CASSAYSSNTEAFF
DNA: TGTGCCAGCTCAGCATACAGTTCAAACACTGAAGCTTTCTTT

size: -
D: TRBD2
length: 15
V: TRBV10-3
J: TRBJ2-5
CDR3: CAISGGTRVQETQYF
DNA: TGTGCCATCAGTGGTGGGACTAGAGTCCAAGAGACCCAGTACTTC

size: -
D: -
length: 13
V: TRBV7-9
J: TRBJ1-1
CDR3: CASRSALDTEAFF
DNA: TGTGCCAGTCGATCGGCTTTGGACACTGAAGCTTTCTTT

size: -
D: TRBD2
length: 16
V: TRBV11-2
J: TRBJ2-2
CDR3: CASHNSLAGGYGELFF
DNA: TGTGCCTCACACAACTCACTAGCGGGGGGCTACGGGGAGCTGTTTTTT

size: many
D: -
length: 15
V: TRBV27
J: TRBJ1-2
CDR3: CASSFSTAANYGYTF
DNA: TGTGCCAGCAGTTTCTCGACAGCGGCTAACTATGGCTACACCTTC

size: -
D: TRBD2
length: 15
V: TRBV4-1
J: TRBJ2-5
CDR3: CASSQDGGVGETQYF
DNA: TGCGCCAGCAGCCAAGACGGGGGGGTTGGAGAGACCCAGTACTTC

size: -
D: -
length: 13
V: TRBV27
J: TRBJ2-1
CDR3: CASSWAEDGEQFF
DNA: TGTGCCAGCAGTTGGGCGGAGGACGGTGAGCAGTTCTTC

size: -
D: -
length: 21
V: TRBV20-1
J: TRBJ2-7
CDR3: CSAGLIGVGSLRDSRPYEQYF
DNA: TGCAGTGCTGGCTTGATAGGGGTGGGTTCGTTGCGGGACTCGAGACCCTACGAGCAGTACTTC

size: few
D: -
length: 19
V: TRBV7-6
J: TRBJ2-7
CDR3: CASSFRGQSPQRGYYEQYF
DNA: TGTGCCAGCAGCTTTCGCGGACAGAGCCCACAACGGGGATACTACGAGCAGTACTTC

size: -
D: -
length: 15
V: TRBV10-3
J: TRBJ2-7
CDR3: CAISEGALDLYEQYF
DNA: TGTGCCATCAGTGAAGGGGCCCTTGATCTGTACGAGCAGTACTTC

size: -
D: -
length: 13
V: TRBV5-1
J: TRBJ1-2
CDR3: CASSLAGFDGYTF
DNA: TGCGCCAGCAGCTTGGCAGGGTTCGATGGCTACACCTTC

size: -
D: -
length: 15
V: TRBV9
J: TRBJ2-2
CDR3: CASSVGFRNTGELFF
DNA: TGTGCCAGCAGCGTCGGGTTTAGGAACACCGGGGAGCTGTTTTTT

size: -
D: -
length: 15
V: TRBV7-2
J: TRBJ2-7
CDR3: CASSLESAVTYEQYF
DNA: TGTGCCAGCAGCTTAGAGTCGGCAGTGACCTACGAGCAGTACTTC